The present T cell receptor (beta chain) was sequenced within a study of cytomegalovirus exposure and HLA in healthy donors. V shed 0 bases and J 7 bases; nucleotides not matched to a gene: 7. The CDR3 runs 16 residues. Germline V gene lookup returns CDR1 SGDLS and CDR2 YYNGEE. With 60 Vbeta and 13 Jbeta primers, the PCR was carried out. Only in-frame clones appear in the TCRdb table, and some are missing; sequencing was by immunoSEQ multiplex PCR. The table includes roughly 150,000 clones, 82% detected once. This clone was seen just once. This clonotype was sampled from a girl aged 10 to 17 in good health and CMV-seropositive. The sequenced sample consisted of PBMCs. The chain couples TRBV9 to TRBJ1-4; TRBD1 matches 9 bases. The CDR3: CASSVGLGTGFEKLFF. The CDR3, as DNA: TGTGCCAGCAGCGTAGGGTTGGGGACAGGGTTTGAAAAACTGTTTTTT.